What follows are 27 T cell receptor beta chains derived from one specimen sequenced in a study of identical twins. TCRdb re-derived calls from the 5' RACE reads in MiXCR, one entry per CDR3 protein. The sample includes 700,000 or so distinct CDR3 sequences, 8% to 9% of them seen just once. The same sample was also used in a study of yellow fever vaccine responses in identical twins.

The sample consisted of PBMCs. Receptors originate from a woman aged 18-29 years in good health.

For the CDR3, the DNA is TGCGCCAGCAGGAAAACCTGGGACAGCTCCTACGAGCAGTACTTC. Translated, it gives CASRKTWDSSYEQYF. The chain uses TRBV5-1 and TRBJ2-7, with TRBD1 identical over 7 bases. The germline gives CDR1 SGHRS, CDR2 YFSETQ. Trimming removed 5 bases from V and 0 bases from J; junction bases left unmatched: 8. The CDR3 loop spans 15 amino acids.

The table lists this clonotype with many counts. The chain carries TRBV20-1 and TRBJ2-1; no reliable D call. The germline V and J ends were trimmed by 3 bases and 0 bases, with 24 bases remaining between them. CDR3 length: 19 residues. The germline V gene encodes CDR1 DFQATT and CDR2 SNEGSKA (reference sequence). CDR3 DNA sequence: TGCAGTGCTAGCCTAGATGGTTCCGGCGGCAGGAGCTCCTACAATGAGCAGTTCTTC. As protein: CSASLDGSGGRSSYNEQFF.

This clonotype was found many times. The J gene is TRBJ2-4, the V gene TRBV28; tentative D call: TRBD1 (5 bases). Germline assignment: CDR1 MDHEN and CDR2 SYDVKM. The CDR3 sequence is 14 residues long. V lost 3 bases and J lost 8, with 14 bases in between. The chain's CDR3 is CASSLGQGRDIQYF. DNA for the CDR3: TGTGCCAGCAGTTTGGGGCAGGGTAGGGACATTCAGTACTTC.

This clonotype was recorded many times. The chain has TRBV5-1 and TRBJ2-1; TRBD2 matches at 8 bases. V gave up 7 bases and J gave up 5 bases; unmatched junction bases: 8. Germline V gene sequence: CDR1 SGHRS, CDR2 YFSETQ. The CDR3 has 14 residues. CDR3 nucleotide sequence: TGCGCCAGCGGATCTAGCGGGCCACACAATGAGCAGTTCTTC. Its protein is CASGSSGPHNEQFF.

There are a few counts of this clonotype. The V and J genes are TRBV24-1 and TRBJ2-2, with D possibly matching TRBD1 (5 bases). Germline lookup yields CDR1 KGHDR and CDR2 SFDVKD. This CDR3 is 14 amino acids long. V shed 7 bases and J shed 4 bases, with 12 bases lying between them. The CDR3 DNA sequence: TGTGCCACCAGCCTAGACAGTACCACCGGGGAGCTGTTTTTT. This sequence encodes CATSLDSTTGELFF.

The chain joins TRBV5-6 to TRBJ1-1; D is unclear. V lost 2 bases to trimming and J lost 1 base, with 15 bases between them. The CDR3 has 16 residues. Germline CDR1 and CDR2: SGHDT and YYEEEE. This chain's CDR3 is CASSLKPSTGNTEAFF. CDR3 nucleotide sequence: TGTGCCAGCAGCTTAAAACCTTCGACGGGGAACACTGAAGCTTTCTTT.

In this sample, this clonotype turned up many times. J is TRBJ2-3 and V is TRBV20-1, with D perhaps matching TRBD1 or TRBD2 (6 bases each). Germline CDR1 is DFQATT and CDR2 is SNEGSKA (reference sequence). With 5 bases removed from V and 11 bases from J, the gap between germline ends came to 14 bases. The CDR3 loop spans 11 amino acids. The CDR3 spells CSAGKGGKQYF. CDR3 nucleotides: TGCAGTGCTGGAAAAGGGGGGAAGCAGTATTTT.

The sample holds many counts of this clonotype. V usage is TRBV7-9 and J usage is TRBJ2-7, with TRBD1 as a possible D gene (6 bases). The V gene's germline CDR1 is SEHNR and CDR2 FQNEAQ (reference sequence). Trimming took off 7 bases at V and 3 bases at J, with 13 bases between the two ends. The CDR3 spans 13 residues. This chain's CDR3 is CASTPGANYEQYF. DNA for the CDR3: TGTGCCAGCACCCCAGGGGCTAACTACGAGCAGTACTTC.

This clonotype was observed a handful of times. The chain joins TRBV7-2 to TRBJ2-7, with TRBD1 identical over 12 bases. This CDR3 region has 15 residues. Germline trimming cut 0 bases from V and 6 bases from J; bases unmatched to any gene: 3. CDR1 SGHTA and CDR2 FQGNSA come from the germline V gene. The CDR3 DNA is TGTGCCAGCAGCTTAGCTGGGGACAGGGGGCGCGAGCAGTACTTC. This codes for CASSLAGDRGREQYF.

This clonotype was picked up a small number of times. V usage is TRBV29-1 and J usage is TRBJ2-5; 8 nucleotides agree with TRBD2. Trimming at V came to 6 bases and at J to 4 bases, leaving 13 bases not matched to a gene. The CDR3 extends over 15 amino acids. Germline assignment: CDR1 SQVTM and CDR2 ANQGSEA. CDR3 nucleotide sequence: TGCAGCGTGAACGGGGGGGAGGGTGTGCGAGAGACCCAGTACTTC. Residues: CSVNGGEGVRETQYF.

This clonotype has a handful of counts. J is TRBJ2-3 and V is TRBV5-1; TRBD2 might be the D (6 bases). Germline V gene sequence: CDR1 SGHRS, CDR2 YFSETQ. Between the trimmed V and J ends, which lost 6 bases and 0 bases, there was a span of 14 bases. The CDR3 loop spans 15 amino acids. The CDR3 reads CASTRLGRSTDTQYF. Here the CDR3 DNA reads TGCGCCAGCACCCGACTAGGAAGGAGCACAGATACGCAGTATTTT.

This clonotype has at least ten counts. CDR3: CASSLGQGLKYEQYF. Here the CDR3 DNA reads TGTGCCAGCAGCTTGGGACAGGGGCTAAAGTACGAGCAGTACTTC. V is TRBV7-6 and J is TRBJ2-7; the match to TRBD1 covers 10 bases. The CDR3 is made up of 15 amino acids. Germline V gives CDR1 SGHVS, CDR2 FNYEAQ. The J segment lost 4 bases and the V segment lost 3 bases, leaving 6 bases of the junction unmatched.

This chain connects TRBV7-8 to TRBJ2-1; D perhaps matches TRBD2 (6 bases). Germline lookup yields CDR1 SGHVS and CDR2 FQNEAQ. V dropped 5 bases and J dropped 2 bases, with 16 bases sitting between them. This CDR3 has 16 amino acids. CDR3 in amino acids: CASSPKIGRTYNEQFF. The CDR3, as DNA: TGTGCCAGCAGCCCGAAGATCGGGAGAACCTACAATGAGCAGTTCTTC.

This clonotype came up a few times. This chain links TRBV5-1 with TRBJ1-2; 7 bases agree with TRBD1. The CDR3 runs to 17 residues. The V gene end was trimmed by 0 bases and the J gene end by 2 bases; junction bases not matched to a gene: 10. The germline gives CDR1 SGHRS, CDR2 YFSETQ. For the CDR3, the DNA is TGCGCCAGCAGCTTGGGGGTCATACAGGGGATGAACTATGGCTACACCTTC. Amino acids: CASSLGVIQGMNYGYTF.

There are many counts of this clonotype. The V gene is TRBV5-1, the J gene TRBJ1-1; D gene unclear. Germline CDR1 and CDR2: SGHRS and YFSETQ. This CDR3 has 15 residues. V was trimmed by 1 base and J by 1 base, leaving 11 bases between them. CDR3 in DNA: TGCGCCAGCAGCTTGCTAGGAAATGCGAACACTGAAGCTTTCTTT. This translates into CASSLLGNANTEAFF.

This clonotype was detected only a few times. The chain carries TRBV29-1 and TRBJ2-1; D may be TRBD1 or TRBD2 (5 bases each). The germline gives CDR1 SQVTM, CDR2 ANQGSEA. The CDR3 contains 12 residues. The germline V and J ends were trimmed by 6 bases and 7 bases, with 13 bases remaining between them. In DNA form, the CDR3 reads TGCAGCGTGGGGTATTGGGGGAATGAGCAGTTCTTC. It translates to CSVGYWGNEQFF.

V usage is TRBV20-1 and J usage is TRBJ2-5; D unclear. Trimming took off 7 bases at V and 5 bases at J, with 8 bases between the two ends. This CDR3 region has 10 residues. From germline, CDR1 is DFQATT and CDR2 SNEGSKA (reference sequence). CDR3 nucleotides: TGCAGTGGAAGTTATGAGACCCAGTACTTC. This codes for CSGSYETQYF.

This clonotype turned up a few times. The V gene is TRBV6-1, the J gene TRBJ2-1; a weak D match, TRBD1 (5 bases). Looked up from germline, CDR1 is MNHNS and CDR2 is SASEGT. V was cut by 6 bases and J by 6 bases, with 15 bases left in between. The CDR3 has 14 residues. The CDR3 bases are TGTGCCAGCAGCTCGGTGACAGCCGGCAATGAGCAGTTCTTC. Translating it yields CASSSVTAGNEQFF.

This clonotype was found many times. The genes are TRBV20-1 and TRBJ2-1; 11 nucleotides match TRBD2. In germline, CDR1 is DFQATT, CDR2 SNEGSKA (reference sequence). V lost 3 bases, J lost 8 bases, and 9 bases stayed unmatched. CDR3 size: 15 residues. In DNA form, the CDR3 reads TGCAGTGCTAGCGATAGCGGGAGGGCCAAGGATGAGCAGTTCTTC. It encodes CSASDSGRAKDEQFF.

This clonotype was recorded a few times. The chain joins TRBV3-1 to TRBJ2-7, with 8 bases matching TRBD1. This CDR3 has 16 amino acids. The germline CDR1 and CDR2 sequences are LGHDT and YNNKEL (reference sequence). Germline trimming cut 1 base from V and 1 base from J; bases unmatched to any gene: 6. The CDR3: CASSQGPGQASYEQYF. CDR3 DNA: TGTGCCAGCAGCCAAGGGCCGGGACAGGCTTCCTACGAGCAGTACTTC.

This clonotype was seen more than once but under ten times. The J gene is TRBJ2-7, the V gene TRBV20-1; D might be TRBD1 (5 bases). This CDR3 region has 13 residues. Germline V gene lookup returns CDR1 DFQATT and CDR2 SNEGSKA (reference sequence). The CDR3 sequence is CSLSHRNSYEQYF. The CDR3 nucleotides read TGCAGCCTTTCACACAGGAACTCCTACGAGCAGTACTTC.

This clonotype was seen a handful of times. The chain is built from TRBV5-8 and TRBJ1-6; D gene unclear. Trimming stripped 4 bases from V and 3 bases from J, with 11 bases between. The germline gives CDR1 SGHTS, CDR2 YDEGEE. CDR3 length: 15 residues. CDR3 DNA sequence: TGTGCCAGCAGCCCCTCAGCTAGCTATAATTCACCCCTCCACTTT. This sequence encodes CASSPSASYNSPLHF.

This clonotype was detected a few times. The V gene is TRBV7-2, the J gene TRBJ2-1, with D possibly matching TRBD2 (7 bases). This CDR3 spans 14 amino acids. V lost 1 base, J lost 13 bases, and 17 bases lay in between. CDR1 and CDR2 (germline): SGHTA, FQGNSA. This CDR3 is CASSLGGGETVQFF. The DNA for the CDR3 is TGTGCCAGCAGCTTAGGGGGGGGCGAGACTGTTCAGTTCTTC.

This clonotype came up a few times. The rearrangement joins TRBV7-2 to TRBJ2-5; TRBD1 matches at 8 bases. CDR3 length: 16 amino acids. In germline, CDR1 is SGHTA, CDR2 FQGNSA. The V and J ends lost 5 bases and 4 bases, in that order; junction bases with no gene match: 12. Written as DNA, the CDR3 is TGTGCCAGCAGCCCAGGACAGGGAGGCTTATCAGAGACCCAGTACTTC. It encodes CASSPGQGGLSETQYF. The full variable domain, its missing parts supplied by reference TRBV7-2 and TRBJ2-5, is GAGVSQSPSNKVTEKGKDVELRCDPISGHTALYWYRQSLGQGLEFLIYFQGNSAPDKSGLPSDRFSAERTGGSVSTLTIQRTQQEDSAVYLCASSPGQGGLSETQYFGPGTRLLVL.

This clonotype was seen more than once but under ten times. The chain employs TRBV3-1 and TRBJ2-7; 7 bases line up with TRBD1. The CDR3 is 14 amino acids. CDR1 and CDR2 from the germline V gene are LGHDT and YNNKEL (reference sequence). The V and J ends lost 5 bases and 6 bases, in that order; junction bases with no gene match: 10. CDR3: CASSFPGQRSEQYF. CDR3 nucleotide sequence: TGTGCCAGCAGCTTTCCGGGACAGAGGAGCGAGCAGTACTTC.

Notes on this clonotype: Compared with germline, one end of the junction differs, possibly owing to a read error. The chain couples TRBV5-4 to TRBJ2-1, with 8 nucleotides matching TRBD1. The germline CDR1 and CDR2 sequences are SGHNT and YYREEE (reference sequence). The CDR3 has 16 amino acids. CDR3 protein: CASSLGGRGRGNEQFF. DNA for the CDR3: TGTGCCAGCAGTTTGGGGGGCAGGGGGCGCGGGAATGAGCAGTTCTTC.

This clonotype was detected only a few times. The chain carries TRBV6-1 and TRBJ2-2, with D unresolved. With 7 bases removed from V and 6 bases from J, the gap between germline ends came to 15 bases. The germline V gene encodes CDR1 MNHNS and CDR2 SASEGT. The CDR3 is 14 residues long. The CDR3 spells CASINSGWAGELFF. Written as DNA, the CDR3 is TGTGCCAGCATCAACTCCGGTTGGGCCGGGGAGCTGTTTTTT.